Below, one T cell receptor beta chain is given with its context. Its antigen remains unknown. V lost 0 bases, J lost 10 bases, and 10 bases lay in between. The CDR3 sequence is 13 residues long. In germline, CDR1 is MNHEY, CDR2 SMNVEV (reference sequence). This sample was taken from a study of graft-versus-host responses after intestinal transplantation. This table comes from immunoSEQ multiplex PCR, and its TCRdb copy is limited to in-frame clones, with some not included. Altogether fewer than 85,000 clones are present, around 90% being singletons, with the ten largest covering around 2.6%. The chain employs TRBV27 and TRBJ2-4, with D possibly being TRBD2 (6 bases). The sequences come from unstimulated CD8+ T cells sorted from spleen or lymph node cells, collected before intestinal transplant. This TCR derives from a human donor who received an intestinal transplant. CDR3 sequence reads: CASSLSAGRIQYF. CDR3 in DNA: TGTGCCAGCAGTTTATCGGCAGGGAGGATTCAGTACTTC.